Below, 23 T cell receptor beta chains from the same sample are listed, as sequenced in a study of blood T cell repertoires in COVID-19. Produced via immunoSEQ multiplex PCR; TCRdb's table is partial and in-frame only. The sample carries 53,000 or so clones, around 78% recorded once. Sequencing was done on a sample of peripheral blood. The source of these receptors is a human donor with active or convalescent COVID-19. The donor label of this sample is uncertain.

This clone rates as medium-sized (0.01 to 0.1%). The CDR3 loop reads CASMQGRSTGELFF. CDR3 DNA: TGTGCCAGCATGCAGGGAAGAAGCACCGGGGAGCTGTTTTTT. This chain links TRBV6-5 with TRBJ2-2; TRBD1 might be the D (5 bases). V was shortened by 7 bases and J by 4 bases, with 13 bases between the two germline ends. The CDR3 has 14 amino acids. Germline lookup yields CDR1 MNHEY and CDR2 SVGAGI.

The genes are TRBV19 and TRBJ1-1; D is undetermined. In germline, CDR1 is LNHDA, CDR2 SQIVND (reference sequence). V was clipped by 10 bases and J by 1 base, with 13 bases between them. The CDR3 is 13 amino acids. DNA for the CDR3: TGTGCCATCCAAGAGCGGGGGAACACTGAAGCTTTCTTT. Encoded protein: CAIQERGNTEAFF.

The table lists this clone with a count of one. The chain joins TRBV10-3 to TRBJ1-6; D is perhaps TRBD1 (5 bases). The CDR3 totals 15 residues. The V gene lost 0 bases and the J gene lost 9 bases, with 12 bases spanning the gap. Germline CDR1 and CDR2: ENHRY and SYGVKD. CDR3 coding DNA: TGTGCCATCAGTGAGTCAGCAGGGCGGGGTTCACCCCTCCACTTT. It translates to CAISESAGRGSPLHF.

This chain connects TRBV6-4 to TRBJ2-1, with 10 positions matching TRBD2. Germline V gene sequence: CDR1 MRHNA, CDR2 SNTAGT. This CDR3 is 15 amino acids long. The V gene end was trimmed by 4 bases and the J gene end by 7 bases; junction bases not matched to a gene: 7. CDR3 coding DNA: TGTGCCAGCAGTGTGGCACTAGCGGGATCAAATGAGCAGTTCTTC. It codes for CASSVALAGSNEQFF.

J is TRBJ2-1 and V is TRBV5-4; 8 nucleotides match TRBD1. V lost 4 bases to trimming and J lost 7 bases; unmatched junction nucleotides: 13. The CDR3 length is 16 residues. Germline values: CDR1 SGHNT, CDR2 YYREEE (reference sequence). The CDR3 DNA follows: TGTGCCAGCAGCCCAGGGGGCGACGTAAGTAGGAATGAGCAGTTCTTC. Protein product: CASSPGGDVSRNEQFF.

The chain recombines TRBV7-6 with TRBJ1-5; tentatively, D is TRBD1 (5 bases). V shed 1 base and J shed 0 bases, with 13 bases lying between them. CDR1 and CDR2 from the germline V gene are SGHVS and FNYEAQ. This CDR3 region has 17 residues. CDR3 bases: TGTGCCAGCAGCTTAGGGAGCAGGGCTAATAGCAATCAGCCCCAGCATTTT. It is translated as CASSLGSRANSNQPQHF. Full variable domain (rest looked up from reference TRBV7-6 and TRBJ1-5): GAGVSQSPRYKVTKRGQDVALRCDPISGHVSLYWYRQALGQGPEFLTYFNYEAQQDKSGLPNDRFSAERPEGSISTLTIQRTEQRDSAMYRCASSLGSRANSNQPQHFGDGTRLSIL.

The chain has TRBV5-1 and TRBJ2-2, with D uncertain. Trimming removed 2 bases from V and 4 bases from J, with 9 bases in between. CDR3 length: 14 residues. Germline V gene sequence: CDR1 SGHRS, CDR2 YFSETQ. CDR3 coding DNA: TGCGCCAGCAGCTTCCCTTCCGGCACCGGGGAGCTGTTTTTT. Amino acids: CASSFPSGTGELFF.

This clone was detected a few times. This chain uses TRBV30 with TRBJ1-3, with D perhaps TRBD1 (5 bases). Per germline, CDR1 GTSNPN and CDR2 SVGIG (reference sequence). The CDR3 has 14 amino acids. Trimming removed 5 bases from V and 2 bases from J, with 13 bases in between. CDR3 nucleotide sequence: TGTGCCTGGCGTCCGGGGACTACTGGAAACACCATATATTTT. It is translated as CAWRPGTTGNTIYF.

Ten or more counts support this clone. The CDR3 DNA reads as TGTGCCTGGAGTGTCGGGACAGGTAGTGGAAACACCATATATTTT. Translating it yields CAWSVGTGSGNTIYF. The chain combines TRBV30 with TRBJ1-3; 8 nucleotides agree with TRBD1. Trimming removed 0 bases from V and 3 bases from J; junction bases left unmatched: 4. Germline lookup yields CDR1 GTSNPN and CDR2 SVGIG (reference sequence). This CDR3 has 15 residues.

The genes are TRBV5-5 and TRBJ2-1; a weak D match, TRBD2 (6 bases). V dropped 1 base and J dropped 4 bases, with 15 bases sitting between them. In germline, CDR1 is SGHKS, CDR2 YYEKEE (reference sequence). The CDR3 loop spans 16 amino acids. CDR3: CASSLRWGGPYNEQFF. DNA for the CDR3: TGTGCCAGCAGCTTGCGCTGGGGAGGACCATACAATGAGCAGTTCTTC.

This rearrangement joins TRBV28 to TRBJ1-4, with D maybe TRBD1 (5 bases). The CDR3 runs to 13 residues. V was cut by 8 bases and J by 6 bases, with 13 bases left in between. Per germline, CDR1 MDHEN and CDR2 SYDVKM. The chain's CDR3 is CASLNRGDEKLFF. The CDR3 region has the DNA TGTGCCAGCCTTAATCGGGGGGATGAAAAACTGTTTTTT.

The genes are TRBV11-2 and TRBJ1-5; D might be TRBD1 (6 bases). The CDR3 is 15 amino acids. Germline V gene lookup returns CDR1 SGHAT and CDR2 FQNNGV. V lost 5 bases and J lost 0, with 11 bases in between. Here the CDR3 DNA reads TGTGCCAGCAGCCTGGACAGTTATAGCAATCAGCCCCAGCATTTT. Encoded protein: CASSLDSYSNQPQHF. Supplemented by reference TRBV11-2 and TRBJ1-5, the full variable domain reads EAGVAQSPRYKIIEKRQSVAFWCNPISGHATLYWYQQILGQGPKLLIQFQNNGVVDDSQLPKDRFSAERLKGVDSTLKIQPAKLEDSAVYLCASSLDSYSNQPQHFGDGTRLSIL.

This chain connects TRBV5-1 to TRBJ1-1, with 9 bases lining up with TRBD1. Trimming at V came to 4 bases and at J to 4 bases, leaving 2 bases not matched to a gene. Germline V CDR1 and CDR2: SGHRS, YFSETQ. The CDR3 runs 13 residues. The CDR3 region has the DNA TGCGCCAGCAGCCCGGACAGGGGCACTGAAGCTTTCTTT. This gives the protein CASSPDRGTEAFF.

This chain uses TRBV7-3 with TRBJ2-2, with a possible D match to TRBD2 (5 bases). Trimming cost V 3 bases and J 7 bases, with 6 bases left between them. The length of the CDR3 is 12 residues. Per germline, CDR1 SGHTA and CDR2 FQGTGA. CDR3 sequence: CASSFGGGELFF. CDR3 nucleotides: TGTGCCAGCAGCTTCGGAGGCGGGGAGCTGTTTTTT.

The chain couples TRBV18 to TRBJ1-4, with D unclear. Germline V gene lookup returns CDR1 KGHSH and CDR2 LQKENI. The CDR3 covers 11 residues. The germline V and J ends were trimmed by 3 bases and 8 bases, with 4 bases remaining between them. CDR3 residues: CASSPGEKLFF. The CDR3 DNA is TGTGCCAGCTCACCCGGGGAAAAACTGTTTTTT.

The rearrangement joins TRBV6-6 to TRBJ1-4; 12 nucleotides agree with TRBD1. The CDR3 covers 15 residues. V lost 6 bases, J lost 8 bases, and 7 bases stayed unmatched. Germline-derived CDR1 and CDR2 are MNHNY and SVGAGI (reference sequence). This CDR3 is CASRGPGQGAEKLFF. DNA of the CDR3: TGTGCCAGCAGGGGTCCGGGACAGGGGGCCGAAAAACTGTTTTTT.

This clone occurred a few times. The V call is TRBV19, the J call TRBJ1-1; D ambiguous. The V gene's germline CDR1 is LNHDA and CDR2 SQIVND (reference sequence). This CDR3 region has 13 residues. The V end lost 7 bases, the J end lost 1 base, and 10 bases lay between the germline ends. The CDR3 loop reads CASKWATNTEAFF. The CDR3 DNA sequence: TGTGCCAGTAAATGGGCTACGAACACTGAAGCTTTCTTT.

CDR3 sequence reads: CASSLGRASGRAPSGNEQFF. The CDR3 DNA follows: TGCGCCAGCAGCTTAGGAAGGGCTAGCGGGAGGGCCCCCTCGGGCAATGAGCAGTTCTTC. The chain uses TRBV5-1 and TRBJ2-1; 12 nucleotides match TRBD2. The CDR3 consists of 20 residues. V shed 2 bases, J shed 6 bases, and the junction held 18 bases outside the gene matches. Germline V gene lookup returns CDR1 SGHRS and CDR2 YFSETQ.

This clone was counted between two and nine times. The chain uses TRBV7-2 and TRBJ1-6, with D maybe TRBD1 (5 bases). V lost 6 bases and J lost 7, with 13 bases in between. This CDR3 contains 14 residues. Germline loops: CDR1 SGHTA, CDR2 FQGNSA. CDR3 bases: TGTGCCAGCAGACGAGACCGGACAAATTCACCCCTCCACTTT. Translating gives CASRRDRTNSPLHF.

The chain recombines TRBV5-4 with TRBJ2-7; TRBD1 agrees at 7 bases. The V and J ends lost 2 bases and 3 bases, in that order; junction bases with no gene match: 5. Germline CDR1 reads SGHNT; CDR2 reads YYREEE (reference sequence). This CDR3 is built from 14 residues. The CDR3 region has the DNA TGTGCCAGCAGCTTTAGGACAGGTAGCTACGAGCAGTACTTC. It yields the protein CASSFRTGSYEQYF. The whole variable domain, filled in from reference TRBV5-4 and TRBJ2-7, reads ETGVTQSPTHLIKTRGQQVTLRCSSQSGHNTVSWYQQALGQGPQFIFQYYREEENGRGNFPPRFSGLQFPNYSSELNVNALELDDSALYLCASSFRTGSYEQYFGPGTRLTVT.

The chain has TRBV7-8 and TRBJ1-5; unclear D gene. CDR1 is SGHVS and CDR2 is FQNEAQ in the germline V gene. CDR3 size: 14 residues. The germline V and J ends were trimmed by 4 bases and 0 bases, with 7 bases remaining between them. In nucleotides, the CDR3 is TGTGCCAGCAGCTCCCCGTATAGCAATCAGCCCCAGCATTTT. Residues: CASSSPYSNQPQHF.

The V gene is TRBV3-1 (or the pseudogene TRBV3-2), the J gene TRBJ2-7; a weak D match, TRBD2 (5 bases). Germline-derived CDR1 and CDR2 are LGHDT and YNNKEL (reference sequence). The length of the CDR3 is 14 residues. V lost 0 bases to trimming and J lost 7 bases, with 13 bases between them. The CDR3 is CASSQDPDRGEQYF. CDR3 nucleotide sequence: TGTGCCAGCAGCCAAGATCCCGACCGAGGGGAGCAGTACTTC.

This rearrangement joins TRBV30 to TRBJ2-7, with D perhaps being TRBD1 or TRBD2 (5 bases each). Germline V gene data show CDR1 as GTSNPN and CDR2 as SVGIG (reference sequence). The V and J ends lost 7 bases and 2 bases respectively, with 18 bases between them. The CDR3 consists of 14 residues. CDR3 DNA sequence: TGTGCCTTGGGGCGGAGCGCGACTACCTACGAGCAGTACTTC. Its protein is CALGRSATTYEQYF.